Reported below is one T cell receptor (beta chain). The data were produced by immunoSEQ multiplex PCR, yet TCRdb's version contains in-frame clones alone and is incomplete. The data hold some 2,500,000 clones, with roughly 93% observed a single time. The data belong to a study of shared clonotypes between healthy human individuals. Study context: There were three CD4 naive, three CD4 memory, two CD8 naive and one CD8 memory plates per donor.

The CDR3 consists of 14 residues. V lost 7 bases and J lost 6, with 16 bases in between. The germline CDR1 and CDR2 sequences are MDHEN and SYDVKM. The sequence was collected from a young man in good health. Some clones in this sample may be carry-over from other donors' samples. The chain carries TRBV28 and TRBJ1-3, with D unclear. The specimen was naive CD4+ T cells from PBMCs. Subset denoted: CD45RA+ positively selected. The CDR3 is CASTGRAELNTIYF. For the CDR3, the DNA is TGTGCCAGCACCGGTAGGGCGGAATTAAACACCATATATTTT.